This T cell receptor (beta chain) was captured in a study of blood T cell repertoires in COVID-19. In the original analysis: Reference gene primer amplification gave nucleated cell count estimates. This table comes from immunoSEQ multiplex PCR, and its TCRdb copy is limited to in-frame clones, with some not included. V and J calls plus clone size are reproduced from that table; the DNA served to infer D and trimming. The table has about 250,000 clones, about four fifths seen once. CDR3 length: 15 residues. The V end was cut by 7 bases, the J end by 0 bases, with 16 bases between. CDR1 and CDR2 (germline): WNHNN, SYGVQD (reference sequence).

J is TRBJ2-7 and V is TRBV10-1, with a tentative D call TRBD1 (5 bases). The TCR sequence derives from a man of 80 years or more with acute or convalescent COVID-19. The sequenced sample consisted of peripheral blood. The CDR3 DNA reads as TGCGCCAGCATGCGGTGGGGCGATAGCTCCTACGAGCAGTACTTC. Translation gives CASMRWGDSSYEQYF.